This TCR beta chain comes out of a study of blood T cells in healthy people across ages. The V end lost 6 bases, the J end lost 7 bases, and 12 bases lay between the germline ends. The CDR3 is made up of 12 amino acids. Primed by a sample-barcoded 5' primer and a J-beta primer mix, a second PCR proceeded for about 6 to 11 cycles. MiXCR, run by TCRdb on the 5' RACE reads, gives a single entry per CDR3 protein. The repertoire holds some 1.4 million distinct CDR3 sequences, about 40% seen once, with 7% to 9.5% in the top ten. Material for sequencing was blood. This chain joins TRBV12-3 or TRBV12-4 and TRBJ1-2, with a tentative D call TRBD1 (5 bases). The sequence came from a woman under 30 in good health. The DNA of the CDR3 is TGTGCCAGCAGCTCCGGGGGTGCTGGCTACACCTTC. This translates into CASSSGGAGYTF.